The T cell receptor beta chain under discussion was sequenced for a study of STAT5B mutations in CD4+ large granular lymphocyte leukemia. J lost 3 bases, V lost 5 bases, and 4 bases had no gene match. Per the germline V gene, CDR1 is LNHDA and CDR2 is SQIVND (reference sequence). This CDR3 is 15 amino acids long. Concerning this clone: As yet, its antigen is unknown.

The survey-level immunoSEQ assay was used. Clones were sequenced by immunoSEQ multiplex PCR, and TCRdb holds only the in-frame ones, with some missing. Of approximately 21,000 clones listed, approximately 80% were seen once; the top ten hold roughly 0.43%. Study results and caveats: Without HLA matching, higher CD4+ than CD8+ T-LGLL clonality could reflect small sample size. 8/27 top patient clones versus 2/35 control clones were TRBV06-family.

The genes are TRBV19 and TRBJ2-1; 10 bases are a match to TRBD2. The specimen was CD4+ T cells from blood buffy coats. This clonotype originated in a human donor in good health. CDR3 coding DNA: TGTGCCAGTAGTTCTAGCGGGAGTCGCTACAATGAGCAGTTCTTC. Its translation is CASSSSGSRYNEQFF. The whole variable domain, remainder taken from reference TRBV19 and TRBJ2-1, is DGGITQSPKYLFRKEGQNVTLSCEQNLNHDAMYWYRQDPGQGLRLIYYSQIVNDFQKGDIAEGYSVSREKKESFPLTVTSAQKNPTAFYLCASSSSGSRYNEQFFGPGTRLTVL.